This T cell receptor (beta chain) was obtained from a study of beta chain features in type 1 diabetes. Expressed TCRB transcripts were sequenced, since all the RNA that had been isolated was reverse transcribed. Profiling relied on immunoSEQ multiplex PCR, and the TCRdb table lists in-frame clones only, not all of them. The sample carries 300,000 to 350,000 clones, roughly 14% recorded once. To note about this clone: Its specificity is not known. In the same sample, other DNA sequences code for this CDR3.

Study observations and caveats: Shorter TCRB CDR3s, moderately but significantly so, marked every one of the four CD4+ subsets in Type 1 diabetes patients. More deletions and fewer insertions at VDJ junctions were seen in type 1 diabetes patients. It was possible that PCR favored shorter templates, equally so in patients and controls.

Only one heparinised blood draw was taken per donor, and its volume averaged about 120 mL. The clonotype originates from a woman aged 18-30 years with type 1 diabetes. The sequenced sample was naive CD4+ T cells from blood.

The CDR3 coding sequence is TGTGCCAGCAGTCCTCAGGGTTACGAGCAGTACTTC. As protein: CASSPQGYEQYF. The rearrangement joins TRBV28 to TRBJ2-7; perhaps TRBD1 as D (5 bases). The CDR3 sequence is 12 residues long. Trimming took 5 bases from V and 4 from J, leaving 9 bases between them. The germline CDR1 and CDR2 sequences are MDHEN and SYDVKM.